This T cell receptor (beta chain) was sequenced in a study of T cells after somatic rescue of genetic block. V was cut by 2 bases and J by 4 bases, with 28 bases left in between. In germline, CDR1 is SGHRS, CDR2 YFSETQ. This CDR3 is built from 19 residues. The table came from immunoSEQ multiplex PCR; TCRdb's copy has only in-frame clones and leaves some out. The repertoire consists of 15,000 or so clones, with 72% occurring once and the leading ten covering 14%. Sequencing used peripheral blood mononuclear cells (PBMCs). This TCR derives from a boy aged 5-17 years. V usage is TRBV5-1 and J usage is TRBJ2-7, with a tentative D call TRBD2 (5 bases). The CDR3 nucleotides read TGCGCCAGCAGCTTTTTGCCCCGCGAGGGAAGACTAACCATTTACGAGCAGTACTTC. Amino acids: CASSFLPREGRLTIYEQYF.